The 9 T cell receptor beta chains listed next were all sequenced from one sample in a study of blood T cell repertoires in COVID-19. Libraries were prepared by immunoSEQ multiplex PCR; TCRdb keeps only in-frame clonotypes and omits some of them. Among some 200,000 clones, about four fifths were seen once, and the ten largest hold more than 9.5%. Sequences were obtained from peripheral blood. These receptors originate from a woman aged 40 to 50 with COVID-19, enrolled during active disease.

The CDR3 nucleotides read TGTGCCTGGAGTAGCGGGACTAACTATGGCTACACCTTC. Protein sequence: CAWSSGTNYGYTF. The chain recombines TRBV30 with TRBJ1-2; D unresolved. The CDR3 runs to 13 residues. V was trimmed by 2 bases and J by 0 bases, leaving 7 bases between them. CDR1 and CDR2 from the germline V gene are GTSNPN and SVGIG (reference sequence).

The chain is built from TRBV28 and TRBJ2-5; D not resolved. V shed 4 bases and J shed 2 bases, with 2 bases lying between them. Germline V gene lookup returns CDR1 MDHEN and CDR2 SYDVKM. This CDR3 contains 11 residues. CDR3 protein: CASSSQETQYF. DNA of the CDR3: TGTGCCAGCAGTTCACAAGAGACCCAGTACTTC.

The rearrangement links TRBV5-5 to TRBJ2-1; no definite D call. This CDR3 has 11 amino acids. The germline V gene encodes CDR1 SGHKS and CDR2 YYEKEE (reference sequence). V was trimmed by 9 bases and J by 5 bases, leaving 9 bases between them. The CDR3 coding sequence is TGTGCCACCATAGGAGACAATGAGCAGTTCTTC. This codes for CATIGDNEQFF.

This clone was picked up one time. The J gene is TRBJ2-3, the V gene TRBV20-1; D is undetermined. The CDR3 contains 11 residues. Germline V lookup: CDR1 DFQATT, CDR2 SNEGSKA (reference sequence). The V gene lost 3 bases and the J gene lost 4 bases, with 5 bases spanning the gap. CDR3 loop: CSARVADTQYF. The CDR3 bases are TGCAGTGCTAGGGTAGCAGATACGCAGTATTTT.

This clone occurred a few times. The chain has TRBV29-1 and TRBJ1-1, with D perhaps matching TRBD1 (6 bases). Trimming stripped 8 bases from V and 3 bases from J, with 16 bases between. From germline, CDR1 is SQVTM and CDR2 ANQGSEA. The CDR3 sequence is 13 residues long. Here the CDR3 reads CSSVKQGYTEAFF. In DNA form, the CDR3 reads TGCAGCTCTGTGAAACAGGGATACACTGAAGCTTTCTTT.

The gene calls are TRBV14 and TRBJ2-3; maybe TRBD2 (5 bases). Trimming removed 0 bases from V and 4 bases from J, with 11 bases in between. The CDR3 is made up of 15 amino acids. Germline loops: CDR1 SGHDN, CDR2 FVKESK. CDR3 in DNA: TGTGCCAGCAGCCAAGATTGGTCGGGGTCAGATACGCAGTATTTT. It encodes CASSQDWSGSDTQYF.

The chain uses TRBV6-6 and TRBJ1-6; 7 nucleotides align to TRBD1. The CDR3 has 14 amino acids. The junction had 5 bases not matched to a gene; V was cut back by 6 bases and J by 6 bases. Germline assignment: CDR1 MNHNY and CDR2 SVGAGI (reference sequence). The CDR3 loop reads CASSRDRANSPLHF. The CDR3 DNA reads TGTGCCAGCAGCAGAGACAGGGCTAATTCACCCCTCCACTTT.

The genes are TRBV5-5 and TRBJ1-2; 7 bases are a match to TRBD1. J gave up 2 bases and V 4 bases, and 5 bases lay outside the gene matches. The length of the CDR3 is 14 residues. Germline values: CDR1 SGHKS, CDR2 YYEKEE (reference sequence). The CDR3 DNA reads as TGTGCCAGCAGCCAGGAGACAGGGAACTATGGCTACACCTTC. This gives the protein CASSQETGNYGYTF.

The CDR3 nucleotides are TGTGCCAGCAGCTTAGGGGCGGGAGTAGCACCCTACAATGAGCAGTTCTTC. This codes for CASSLGAGVAPYNEQFF. The gene calls are TRBV7-2 and TRBJ2-1; 7 positions agree with TRBD2. Looked up from germline, CDR1 is SGHTA and CDR2 is FQGNSA. The ends lost 1 base at V and 2 bases at J; junction bases unmatched: 8. The CDR3 has 17 amino acids.